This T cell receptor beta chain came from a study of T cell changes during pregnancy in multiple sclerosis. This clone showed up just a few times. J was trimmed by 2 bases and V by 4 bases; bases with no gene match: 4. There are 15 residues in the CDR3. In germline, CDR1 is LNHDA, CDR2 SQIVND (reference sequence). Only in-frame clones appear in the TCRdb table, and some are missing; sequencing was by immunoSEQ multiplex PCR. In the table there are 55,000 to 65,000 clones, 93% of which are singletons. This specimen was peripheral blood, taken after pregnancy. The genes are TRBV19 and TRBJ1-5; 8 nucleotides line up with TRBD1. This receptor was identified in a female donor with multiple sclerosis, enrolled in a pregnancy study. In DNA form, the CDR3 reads TGTGCCAGTAGTAGACAGGGGACGGGCAATCAGCCCCAGCATTTT. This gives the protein CASSRQGTGNQPQHF.